The clone carrying this T cell receptor beta chain turned up a few times. Its antigen is not known. This sample is part of a study of T cell responses to AZD1222 COVID-19 vaccine. Whole-study results and caveats: Seropositive AZD1222 recipients at baseline numbered only five or six. The reported proportion of spike-specific TCRs targeting unmutated variant regions was nearly half. The CD4 TCRs associated with vaccination extended across spike and predominated at 160-218 and 743-854. Most donors were white British and more were female, and clonal diversity was possibly underestimated.

Germline V gene lookup returns CDR1 DFQATT and CDR2 SNEGSKA (reference sequence). This CDR3 has 10 residues. Trimming pared 6 bases from V and 6 bases from J, leaving 9 bases between. The table came from immunoSEQ multiplex PCR; TCRdb's copy has only in-frame clones and leaves some out. The table lists 150,000 or so clones, over 85% of them singletons. The TCR comes from an adult in good health. Sequences were derived from peripheral blood, sampled on day 0 of MenACWY control vaccination. This chain links TRBV20-1 with TRBJ2-7, with no clear D. CDR3 coding DNA: TGCAGTGCCCTAGGCTTCGAGCAGTACTTC. Encoded protein: CSALGFEQYF.